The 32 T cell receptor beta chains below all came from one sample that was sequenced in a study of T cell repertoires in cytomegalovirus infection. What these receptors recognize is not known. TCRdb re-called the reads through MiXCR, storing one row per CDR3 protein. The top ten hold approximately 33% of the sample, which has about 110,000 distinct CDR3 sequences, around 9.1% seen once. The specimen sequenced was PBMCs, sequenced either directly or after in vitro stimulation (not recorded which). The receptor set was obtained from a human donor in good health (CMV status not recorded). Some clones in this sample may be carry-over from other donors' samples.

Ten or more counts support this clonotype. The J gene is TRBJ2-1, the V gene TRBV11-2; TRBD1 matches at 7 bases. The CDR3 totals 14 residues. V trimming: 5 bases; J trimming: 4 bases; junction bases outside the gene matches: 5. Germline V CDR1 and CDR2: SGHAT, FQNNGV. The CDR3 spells CASSRQGLYNEQFF. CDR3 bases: TGTGCCAGCAGCAGACAGGGTTTGTACAATGAGCAGTTCTTC.

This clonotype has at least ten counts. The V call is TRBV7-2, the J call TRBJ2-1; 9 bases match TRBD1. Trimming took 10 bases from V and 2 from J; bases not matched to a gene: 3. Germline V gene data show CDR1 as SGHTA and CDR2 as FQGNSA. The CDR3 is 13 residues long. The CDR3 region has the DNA TGTGCCACTCGGGACAGGGCCTACAATGAGCAGTTCTTC. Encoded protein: CATRDRAYNEQFF.

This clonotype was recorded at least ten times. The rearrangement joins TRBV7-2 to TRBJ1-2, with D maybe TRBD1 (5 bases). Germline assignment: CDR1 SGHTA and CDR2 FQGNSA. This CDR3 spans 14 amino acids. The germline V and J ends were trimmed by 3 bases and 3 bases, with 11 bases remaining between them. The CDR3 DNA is TGTGCCAGCAGCTTTGGGGGGGTGGACTATGGCTACACCTTC. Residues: CASSFGGVDYGYTF.

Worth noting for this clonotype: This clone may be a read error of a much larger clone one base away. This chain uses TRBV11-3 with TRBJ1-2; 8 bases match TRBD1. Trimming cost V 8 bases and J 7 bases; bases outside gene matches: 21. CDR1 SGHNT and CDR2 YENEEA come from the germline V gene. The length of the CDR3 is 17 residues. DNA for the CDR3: TGTGCCAGCTGCTCCCAGGCGAGTTCAGGGGGCTTCGCTGGCTACACCTTC. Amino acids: CASCSQASSGGFAGYTF. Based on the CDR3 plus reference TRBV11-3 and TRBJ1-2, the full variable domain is EAGVVQSPRYKIIEKKQPVAFWCNPISGHNTLYWYLQNLGQGPELLIRYENEEAVDDSQLPKDRFSAERLKGVDSTLKIQPAELGDSAVYLCASCSQASSGGFAGYTFGSGTRLTVV.

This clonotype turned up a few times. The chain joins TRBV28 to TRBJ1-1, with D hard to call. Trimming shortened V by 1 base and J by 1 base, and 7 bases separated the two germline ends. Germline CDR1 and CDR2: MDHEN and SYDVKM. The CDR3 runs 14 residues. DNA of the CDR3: TGTGCCAGCAGTTTATTCCAAGCGAACACTGAAGCTTTCTTT. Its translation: CASSLFQANTEAFF.

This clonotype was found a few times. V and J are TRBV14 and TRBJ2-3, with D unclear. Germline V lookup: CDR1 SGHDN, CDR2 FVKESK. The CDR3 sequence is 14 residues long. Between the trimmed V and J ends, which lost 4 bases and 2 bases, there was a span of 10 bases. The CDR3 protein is CASSPRFFTDTQYF. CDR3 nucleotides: TGTGCCAGCAGCCCCCGCTTTTTCACAGATACGCAGTATTTT.

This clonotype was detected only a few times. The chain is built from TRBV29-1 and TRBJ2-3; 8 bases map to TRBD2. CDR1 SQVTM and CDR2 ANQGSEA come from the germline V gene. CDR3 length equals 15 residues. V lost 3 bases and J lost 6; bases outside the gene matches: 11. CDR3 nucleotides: TGCAGCGTTGATTGGCGGGAGGACCCCCACGATACGCAGTATTTT. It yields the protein CSVDWREDPHDTQYF.

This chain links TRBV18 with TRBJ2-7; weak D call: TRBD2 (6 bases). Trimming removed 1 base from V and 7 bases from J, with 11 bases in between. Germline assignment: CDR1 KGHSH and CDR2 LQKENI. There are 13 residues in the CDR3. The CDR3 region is CASSPQGTAEQYV. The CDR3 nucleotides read TGTGCCAGCTCACCACAGGGGACTGCTGAGCAGTACGTC.

This CDR3 is CASSNPGTGRSGNTIYF. The CDR3 DNA reads as TGTGCCAGCAGTAATCCCGGGACAGGCCGCTCTGGAAACACCATATATTTT. This chain connects TRBV6-2 or TRBV6-3 to TRBJ1-3; 8 bases agree with TRBD1. Germline trimming cut 5 bases from V and 0 bases from J; bases unmatched to any gene: 9. This CDR3 spans 17 amino acids. From germline, CDR1 is MNHEY and CDR2 SVGEGT.

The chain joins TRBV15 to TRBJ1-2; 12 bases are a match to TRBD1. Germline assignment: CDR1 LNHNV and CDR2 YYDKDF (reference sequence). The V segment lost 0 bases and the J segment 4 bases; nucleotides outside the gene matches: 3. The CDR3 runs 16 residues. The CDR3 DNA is TGTGCCACCAGCAGAGATCTGGGACAGGGGGCCTATGGCTACACCTTC. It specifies CATSRDLGQGAYGYTF.

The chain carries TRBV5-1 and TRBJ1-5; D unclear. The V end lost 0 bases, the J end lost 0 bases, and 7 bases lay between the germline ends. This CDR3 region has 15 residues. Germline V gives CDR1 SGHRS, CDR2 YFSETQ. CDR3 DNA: TGCGCCAGCAGCTTGGGAGACATTAGCAATCAGCCCCAGCATTTT. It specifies CASSLGDISNQPQHF. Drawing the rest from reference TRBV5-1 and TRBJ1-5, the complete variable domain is KAGVTQTPRYLIKTRGQQVTLSCSPISGHRSVSWYQQTPGQGLQFLFEYFSETQRNKGNFPGRFSGRQFSNSRSEMNVSTLELGDSALYLCASSLGDISNQPQHFGDGTRLSIL.

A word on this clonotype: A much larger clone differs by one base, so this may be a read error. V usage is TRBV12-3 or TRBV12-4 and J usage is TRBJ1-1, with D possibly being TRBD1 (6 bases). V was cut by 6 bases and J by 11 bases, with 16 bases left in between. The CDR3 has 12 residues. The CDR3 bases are TGTGCCAGCAGCCAGACAGGAGCCCAGGCTTTCTTT. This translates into CASSQTGAQAFF.

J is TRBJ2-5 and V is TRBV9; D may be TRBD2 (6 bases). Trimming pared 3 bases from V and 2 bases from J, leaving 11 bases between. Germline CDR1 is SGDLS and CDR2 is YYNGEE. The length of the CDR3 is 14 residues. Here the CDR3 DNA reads TGTGCCAGCAGCGCTGGGACTGTTCAAGAGACCCAGTACTTC. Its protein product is CASSAGTVQETQYF.

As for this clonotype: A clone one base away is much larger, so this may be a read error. This chain's CDR3 is CGVGGGFGYTF. The DNA for the CDR3 is TGCGGCGTTGGGGGGGGGTTCGGCTACACCTTC. The chain uses TRBV29-1 and TRBJ1-2; a possible D gene is TRBD1 (5 bases). Germline V CDR1 and CDR2: SQVTM, ANQGSEA. The CDR3 is 11 residues long.

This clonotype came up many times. In DNA, the CDR3 is TGTGCCAGCAGCTTCCGCCCCCCAACTAGCGGACCCTCTCGGGATACGCAGTATTTT. Its translation is CASSFRPPTSGPSRDTQYF. This sequence joins TRBV7-2 and TRBJ2-3, with 8 bases that match TRBD2. Germline CDR1 is SGHTA and CDR2 is FQGNSA. The CDR3 consists of 19 residues. Unmatched junction bases numbered 20, after V lost 3 bases and J lost 6 bases.

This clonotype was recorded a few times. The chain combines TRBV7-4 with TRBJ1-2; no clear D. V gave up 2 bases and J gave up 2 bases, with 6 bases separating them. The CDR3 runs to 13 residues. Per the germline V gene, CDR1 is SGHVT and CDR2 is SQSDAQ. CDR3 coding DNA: TGTGCCAGCAGCTTATCGTCCAACTATGGCTACACCTTC. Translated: CASSLSSNYGYTF.

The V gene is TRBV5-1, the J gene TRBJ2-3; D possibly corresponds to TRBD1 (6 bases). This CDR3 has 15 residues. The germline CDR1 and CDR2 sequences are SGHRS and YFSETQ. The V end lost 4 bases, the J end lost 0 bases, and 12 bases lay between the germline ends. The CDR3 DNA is TGCGCCAGCAGCCAAGACGGGACAAGCACAGATACGCAGTATTTT. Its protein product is CASSQDGTSTDTQYF.

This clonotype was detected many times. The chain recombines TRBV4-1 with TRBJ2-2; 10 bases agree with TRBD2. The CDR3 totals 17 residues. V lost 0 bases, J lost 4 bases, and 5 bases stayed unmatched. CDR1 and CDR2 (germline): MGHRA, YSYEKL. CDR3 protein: CASSQDGLAGATGELFF. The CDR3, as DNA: TGCGCCAGCAGCCAAGATGGTCTAGCGGGAGCCACCGGGGAGCTGTTTTTT.

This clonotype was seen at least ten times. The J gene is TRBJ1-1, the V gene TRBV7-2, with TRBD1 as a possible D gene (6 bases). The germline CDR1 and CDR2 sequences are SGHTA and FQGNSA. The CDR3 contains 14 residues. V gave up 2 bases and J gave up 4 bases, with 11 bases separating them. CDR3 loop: CASSLQGTPTEAFF. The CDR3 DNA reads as TGTGCCAGCAGCTTACAGGGGACCCCCACTGAAGCTTTCTTT.

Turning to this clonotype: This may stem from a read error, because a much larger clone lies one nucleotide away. The CDR3 spells CDSSSTAWAGELFF. CDR3 DNA: TGTGACAGTAGTTCGACTGCTTGGGCCGGGGAGCTGTTTTTT. The chain has TRBV19 and TRBJ2-2; D call uncertain. This CDR3 is 14 amino acids long. Per the germline V gene, CDR1 is LNHDA and CDR2 is SQIVND (reference sequence).

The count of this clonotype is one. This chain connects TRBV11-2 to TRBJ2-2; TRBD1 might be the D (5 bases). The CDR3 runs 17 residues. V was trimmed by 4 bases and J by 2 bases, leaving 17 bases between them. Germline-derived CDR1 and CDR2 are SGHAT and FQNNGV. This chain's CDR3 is CASSYRADSLNTGELFF. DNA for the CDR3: TGTGCCAGCAGCTACCGGGCTGACAGCCTTAACACCGGGGAGCTGTTTTTT.

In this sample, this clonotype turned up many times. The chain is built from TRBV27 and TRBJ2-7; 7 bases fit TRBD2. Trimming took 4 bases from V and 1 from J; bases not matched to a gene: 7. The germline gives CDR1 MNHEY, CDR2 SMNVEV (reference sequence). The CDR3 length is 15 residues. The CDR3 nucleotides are TGTGCCAGCAGTTCGAAGGGACTACTTTCCTACGAGCAGTACTTC. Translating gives CASSSKGLLSYEQYF.

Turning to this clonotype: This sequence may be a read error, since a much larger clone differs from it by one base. DNA of the CDR3: TGCGCCAGCAGCCAGATTATGGGGGAGGGCCGGGAGCAGTTCTTC. Translated: CASSQIMGEGREQFF. The rearrangement links TRBV4-1 to TRBJ2-1; 7 nucleotides agree with TRBD2. The length of the CDR3 is 15 residues. The V and J ends lost 3 bases and 10 bases, in that order; junction bases with no gene match: 12. Germline values: CDR1 MGHRA, CDR2 YSYEKL.

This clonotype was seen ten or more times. The CDR3 sequence is CASRQGVDGYTF. The CDR3 DNA follows: TGTGCCAGCAGGCAGGGTGTTGATGGCTACACCTTC. The J gene is TRBJ1-2, the V gene TRBV12-3 or TRBV12-4, with TRBD1 as a possible D gene (5 bases). V was trimmed by 6 bases and J by 6 bases, leaving 11 bases between them. The CDR3 has 12 amino acids.

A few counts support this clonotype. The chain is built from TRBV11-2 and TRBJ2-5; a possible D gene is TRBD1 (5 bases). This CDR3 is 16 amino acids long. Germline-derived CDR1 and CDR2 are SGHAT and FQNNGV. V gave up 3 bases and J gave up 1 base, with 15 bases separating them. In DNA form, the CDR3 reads TGTGCCAGCAGCTTCCTAGGGGCTGGCAGCCAAGAGACCCAGTACTTC. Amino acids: CASSFLGAGSQETQYF.

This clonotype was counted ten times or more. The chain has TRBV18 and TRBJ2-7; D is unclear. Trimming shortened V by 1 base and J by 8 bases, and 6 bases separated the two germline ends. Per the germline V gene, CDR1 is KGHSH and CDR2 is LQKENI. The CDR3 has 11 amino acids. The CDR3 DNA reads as TGTGCCAGCTCACCACGCGTGAAGCAGTACTTC. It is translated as CASSPRVKQYF.

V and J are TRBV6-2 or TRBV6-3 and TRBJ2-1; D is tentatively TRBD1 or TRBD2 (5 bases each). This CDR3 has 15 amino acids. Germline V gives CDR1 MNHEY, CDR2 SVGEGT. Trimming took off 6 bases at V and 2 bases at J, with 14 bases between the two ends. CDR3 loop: CASSTGTETYNEQFF. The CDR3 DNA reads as TGTGCCAGCAGCACCGGGACGGAGACCTACAATGAGCAGTTCTTC.

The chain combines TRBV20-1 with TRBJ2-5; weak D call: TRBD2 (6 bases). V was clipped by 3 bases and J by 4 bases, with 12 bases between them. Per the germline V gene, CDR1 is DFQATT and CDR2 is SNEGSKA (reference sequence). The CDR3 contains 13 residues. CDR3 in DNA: TGCAGTGCTAGTCGCCAGGGAGGAGAGACCCAGTACTTC. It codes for CSASRQGGETQYF.

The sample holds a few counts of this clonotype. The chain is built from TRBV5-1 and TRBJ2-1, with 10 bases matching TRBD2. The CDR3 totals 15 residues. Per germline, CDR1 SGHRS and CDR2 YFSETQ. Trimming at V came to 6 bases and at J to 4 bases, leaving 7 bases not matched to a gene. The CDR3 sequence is CASTKGLASYNEQFF. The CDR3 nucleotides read TGCGCCAGCACAAAGGGACTAGCGAGTTACAATGAGCAGTTCTTC.

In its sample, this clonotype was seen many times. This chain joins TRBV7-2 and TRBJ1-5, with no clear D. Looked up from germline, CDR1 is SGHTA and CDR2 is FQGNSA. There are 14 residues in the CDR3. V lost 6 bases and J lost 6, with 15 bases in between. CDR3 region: CASREPGLSQPQHF. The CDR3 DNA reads TGTGCCAGCAGAGAACCGGGCCTATCTCAGCCCCAGCATTTT.

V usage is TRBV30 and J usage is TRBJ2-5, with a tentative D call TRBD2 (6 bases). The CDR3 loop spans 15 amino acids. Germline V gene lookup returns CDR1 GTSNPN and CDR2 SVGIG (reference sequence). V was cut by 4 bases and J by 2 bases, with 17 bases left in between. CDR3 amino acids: CAWTRGGAEQETQYF. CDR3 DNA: TGTGCCTGGACTCGAGGCGGGGCAGAGCAAGAGACCCAGTACTTC.

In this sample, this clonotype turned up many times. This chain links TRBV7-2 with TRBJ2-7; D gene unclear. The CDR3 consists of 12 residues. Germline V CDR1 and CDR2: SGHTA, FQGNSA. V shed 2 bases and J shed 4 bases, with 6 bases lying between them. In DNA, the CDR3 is TGTGCCAGCAGCTTAAGCCAGTACGAGCAGTACGTC. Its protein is CASSLSQYEQYV.